This TCR beta chain came from a study of cytomegalovirus exposure and HLA in healthy donors. A multiplex PCR was run with 60 Vbeta primers and 13 Jbeta primers. The assay was immunoSEQ multiplex PCR, and TCRdb's table has in-frame clones only and misses some. The profile covers 120,000 to 150,000 clones, with 65% to 80% appearing a single time and about 13% taken by the ten largest. This CDR3 has 15 amino acids. Germline loops: CDR1 MNHNS, CDR2 SASEGT. Trimming stripped 3 bases from V and 5 bases from J, with 16 bases between. This clone showed up just a few times. The sample was PBMCs. The chain joins TRBV6-1 to TRBJ2-5; D possibly corresponds to TRBD2 (6 bases). The sequence came from a man aged 40-50 years in good health and CMV-seropositive. As DNA, the CDR3 is TGTGCCAGCAGTGACTGGGGGGAGAGGGGCGAGACCCAGTACTTC. Protein product: CASSDWGERGETQYF.